Each of the 18 T cell receptor beta chains below was sequenced from the same sample in a study of T cells in Graves' hyperthyroidism and ophthalmopathy. The source material, RNA transcripts, was used to amplify TCR beta CDR3 regions. When the TCR CDR3 underwent first-round RT-PCR, the HTBI primer set was used. TCRdb analysed the multiplex PCR reads with MiXCR anew, one entry per CDR3 protein. This sample yields 480,000 or so distinct CDR3 sequences, of which about an eighth are seen a single time; over 15% belongs to the top ten. Source material: blood. These receptors originate from a young woman with Graves' hyperthyroidism.

This clonotype was seen repeatedly, ten times or more. This chain uses TRBV14 with TRBJ1-1; D unresolved. The V end lost 3 bases, the J end lost 5 bases, and 10 bases lay between the germline ends. The CDR3 covers 13 residues. The germline CDR1 and CDR2 sequences are SGHDN and FVKESK. The CDR3 sequence: CASSQGRWTEAFF. The CDR3 DNA is TGTGCCAGCAGCCAGGGCCGTTGGACTGAAGCTTTCTTT. Filled out from reference TRBV14 and TRBJ1-1, the complete variable domain reads EAGVTQFPSHSVIEKGQTVTLRCDPISGHDNLYWYRRVMGKEIKFLLHFVKESKQDESGMPNNRFLAERTGGTYSTLKVQPAELEDSGVYFCASSQGRWTEAFFGQGTRLTVV.

This clonotype was observed at least ten times. The chain links TRBV29-1 to TRBJ2-5, with 12 positions matching TRBD2. CDR1 SQVTM and CDR2 ANQGSEA come from the germline V gene. Unmatched junction bases numbered 12, after V lost 8 bases and J lost 2 bases. The CDR3 extends over 16 amino acids. The CDR3 nucleotides read TGCAGCCTAGAACGTGGACTAGCGGGGTTTCAAGAGACCCAGTACTTC. This translates into CSLERGLAGFQETQYF.

This chain connects TRBV19 to TRBJ2-1; either TRBD1 or TRBD2 may supply D (6 bases each). V was cut by 5 bases and J by 2 bases, with 25 bases left in between. The CDR3 is 19 residues long. Germline assignment: CDR1 LNHDA and CDR2 SQIVND (reference sequence). Here the CDR3 DNA reads TGTGCCAGTAGTCCATACAGGGTTCGGGGGAGCAGGCCCTACAATGAGCAGTTCTTC. Residues: CASSPYRVRGSRPYNEQFF.

Remarks on this clonotype: A much larger clone lies one base from this, so it may be a read error. Since the CDR3 does not end with the conserved phenylalanine or tryptophan, this likely comes from a read error. V is TRBV27 and J is TRBJ2-7, with D hard to call. The CDR3 loop spans 14 amino acids. The germline gives CDR1 MNHEY, CDR2 SMNVEV (reference sequence). Trimming removed 5 bases from V and 0 bases from J, with 11 bases in between. DNA of the CDR3: TGTGCCAGCAGTCCAACCCGGAGCTCCTACGAGCAGTACCTC. Translation: CASSPTRSSYEQYL.

The rearrangement links TRBV30 to TRBJ2-3; D gene unclear. Germline loops: CDR1 GTSNPN, CDR2 SVGIG (reference sequence). CDR3 length: 13 residues. V lost 0 bases and J 2 bases, leaving 6 bases between the germline ends. The CDR3, as DNA: TGTGCCTGGAGTGTTAAGGACACAGATACGCAGTATTTT. This gives the protein CAWSVKDTDTQYF.

The rearrangement uses TRBV4-1 and TRBJ2-3; 12 bases are shared with TRBD2. Germline trimming cut 3 bases from V and 3 bases from J; bases unmatched to any gene: 10. This CDR3 is built from 18 residues. CDR1 and CDR2 (germline): MGHRA, YSYEKL. In nucleotides, the CDR3 is TGCGCCAGCAGCCACATAGGACTAGCGGGACGGGGAACAGATACGCAGTATTTT. Translation gives CASSHIGLAGRGTDTQYF.

The chain recombines TRBV5-6 with TRBJ1-1; 7 nucleotides match TRBD1. The CDR3 extends over 14 amino acids. The V gene end was trimmed by 6 bases and the J gene end by 4 bases; junction bases not matched to a gene: 9. CDR1 and CDR2 from the germline V gene are SGHDT and YYEEEE. The CDR3 nucleotides are TGTGCCAGCATCCTGACAGGGCCGGGCACTGAAGCTTTCTTT. Protein product: CASILTGPGTEAFF.

As regards this clonotype: This may be a read error, as it is one base from a much larger clone. J is TRBJ2-5 and V is TRBV7-7, with D maybe TRBD2 (6 bases). The germline gives CDR1 SSHAT, CDR2 FNYEAQ (reference sequence). This CDR3 has 17 amino acids. This chain's CDR3 is CASGRRGAGGGRETQYF. In nucleotides, the CDR3 is TGTGCTAGCGGCCGCCGCGGGGCCGGGGGAGGAAGAGAGACCCAGTACTTC.

The chain has TRBV3-1 and TRBJ2-7; the D gene could be TRBD1 or TRBD2 (6 bases each). Germline V lookup: CDR1 LGHDT, CDR2 YNNKEL (reference sequence). This CDR3 region has 15 residues. Between the trimmed V and J ends, which lost 3 bases and 6 bases, there was a span of 18 bases. CDR3 sequence (DNA): TGTGCCAGCAGCCAGGGGGGCGGGCCCTCCCTCGAGCAGTACGTC. Translating it yields CASSQGGGPSLEQYV.

The sample holds many counts of this clonotype. The chain has TRBV12-3 or TRBV12-4 and TRBJ1-1; TRBD1 matches at 7 bases. The CDR3 is made up of 14 amino acids. V trimming: 6 bases; J trimming: 6 bases; junction bases outside the gene matches: 10. The DNA for the CDR3 is TGTGCCAGCAGACAGGGGCGAAGGGTCGCTGAAGCTTTCTTT. Translated: CASRQGRRVAEAFF.

This clonotype was seen only a few times. This chain joins TRBV7-3 and TRBJ2-1; a weak D match, TRBD2 (6 bases). The CDR3 is made up of 14 amino acids. Germline V CDR1 and CDR2: SGHTA, FQGTGA. V was pared by 5 bases and J by 5 bases, with 13 bases between. The DNA for the CDR3 is TGTGCCAGCAGCCCCGGGACTTTAAACAATGAGCAGTTCTTC. Translation: CASSPGTLNNEQFF.

Details on this clonotype: A read error may be the cause here, since a much bigger clone is one base away. The chain has TRBV28 and TRBJ2-1; unclear D gene. CDR1 is MDHEN, CDR2 SYDVKM, per germline. V was pared by 4 bases and J by 1 base, with 14 bases between. This CDR3 has 16 amino acids. The CDR3 loop is CASSSSSRYSYNEQFF. In nucleotides, the CDR3 is TGTGCCAGCAGTTCAAGTAGCCGCTATTCCTACAATGAGCAGTTCTTC.

This clonotype was detected only a few times. This chain uses TRBV20-1 with TRBJ2-3; TRBD2 might be the D (6 bases). The CDR3 runs 16 residues. Germline-derived CDR1 and CDR2 are DFQATT and SNEGSKA (reference sequence). Trimming cost V 0 bases and J 0 bases, with 13 bases left between them. This CDR3 reads CSARDWGVLSTDTQYF. In DNA form, the CDR3 reads TGCAGTGCTAGAGATTGGGGGGTCTTAAGCACAGATACGCAGTATTTT.

This clonotype was picked up many times. This chain links TRBV9 with TRBJ1-5; D remains unclear. V lost 0 bases and J lost 1, with 5 bases in between. The CDR3 sequence is 14 residues long. In germline, CDR1 is SGDLS, CDR2 YYNGEE. DNA for the CDR3: TGTGCCAGCAGCGTAGCTGAAAGCAATCAGCCCCAGCATTTT. It yields the protein CASSVAESNQPQHF. Looking up the rest from reference TRBV9 and TRBJ1-5 gives the full variable domain: DSGVTQTPKHLITATGQRVTLRCSPRSGDLSVYWYQQSLDQGLQFLIQYYNGEERAKGNILERFSAQQFPDLHSELNLSSLELGDSALYFCASSVAESNQPQHFGDGTRLSIL.

This clonotype appeared many times. The gene calls are TRBV7-2 and TRBJ1-6; 7 bases line up with TRBD1. Germline CDR1 reads SGHTA; CDR2 reads FQGNSA. J gave up 5 bases and V 1 base, and 2 bases lay outside the gene matches. The CDR3 contains 15 residues. The chain's CDR3 is CASSLEGANNSPLHF. In DNA form, the CDR3 reads TGTGCCAGCAGCTTAGAGGGGGCCAATAATTCACCCCTCCACTTT. The full variable domain, completed using reference TRBV7-2 and TRBJ1-6, is GAGVSQSPSNKVTEKGKDVELRCDPISGHTALYWYRQSLGQGLEFLIYFQGNSAPDKSGLPSDRFSAERTGGSVSTLTIQRTQQEDSAVYLCASSLEGANNSPLHFGNGTRLTVT.

Many counts were recorded for this clonotype. V and J are TRBV9 and TRBJ2-1; 10 bases agree with TRBD2. Germline lookup yields CDR1 SGDLS and CDR2 YYNGEE. Trimming at V came to 0 bases and at J to 8 bases, leaving 5 bases not matched to a gene. The CDR3 is made up of 15 amino acids. This CDR3 is CASSVVGLAGDEQFF. The CDR3 nucleotides are TGTGCCAGCAGCGTAGTCGGTCTAGCGGGAGATGAGCAGTTCTTC.

This clonotype was observed many times. The rearrangement uses TRBV24-1 and TRBJ2-3; 7 positions agree with TRBD2. J was trimmed by 4 bases and V by 6 bases; bases with no gene match: 9. This CDR3 contains 15 residues. Germline V gene data show CDR1 as KGHDR and CDR2 as SFDVKD. CDR3 amino acids: CATSPGEGSADTQYF. The CDR3 DNA sequence: TGTGCCACCAGTCCCGGGGAGGGCTCAGCAGATACGCAGTATTTT.

In its sample, this clonotype was seen a few times. This chain links TRBV7-9 with TRBJ2-1; 7 nucleotides line up with TRBD2. There are 15 residues in the CDR3. In germline, CDR1 is SEHNR, CDR2 FQNEAQ (reference sequence). Trimming removed 5 bases from V and 2 bases from J; junction bases left unmatched: 6. For the CDR3, the DNA is TGTGCCAGCAGCATAGAGGGAGGGACCTACAATGAGCAGTTCTTC. Translating gives CASSIEGGTYNEQFF.